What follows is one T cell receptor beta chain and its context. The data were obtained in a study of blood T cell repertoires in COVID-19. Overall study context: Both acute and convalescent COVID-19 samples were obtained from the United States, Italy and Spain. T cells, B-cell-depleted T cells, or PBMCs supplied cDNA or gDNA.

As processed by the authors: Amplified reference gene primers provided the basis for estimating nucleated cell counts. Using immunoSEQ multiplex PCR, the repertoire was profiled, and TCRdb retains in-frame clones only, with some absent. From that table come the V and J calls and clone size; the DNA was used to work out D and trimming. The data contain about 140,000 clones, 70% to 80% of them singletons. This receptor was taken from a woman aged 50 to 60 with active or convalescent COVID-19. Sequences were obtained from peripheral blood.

The CDR3 spells CASSQVRTSGSYEQYF. Here the CDR3 DNA reads TGCGCCAGCAGCCAAGTTAGGACTAGCGGCTCCTACGAGCAGTACTTC. The chain has TRBV4-1 and TRBJ2-7, with TRBD2 matching 10 bases. The germline gives CDR1 MGHRA, CDR2 YSYEKL. The CDR3 contains 16 residues. V was clipped by 1 base and J by 0 bases; unmatched bases: 3.